The 5 T cell receptor beta chains listed next were all sequenced from one sample in a study of T cell responses to AZD1222 COVID-19 vaccine. TCRdb keeps only in-frame clones here, not all; method: immunoSEQ multiplex PCR. Counted here are around 140,000 clones, more than 85% occurring once; the ten biggest clones make up around 1.9%. This sample comprised peripheral blood, obtained 28 days after the second AZD1222 dose. The receptor set was obtained from an adult who received the AZD1222 COVID-19 vaccine.

This chain connects TRBV2 to TRBJ1-2; no definite D call. The CDR3 is 15 residues long. V shed 0 bases and J shed 4 bases, with 12 bases lying between them. Germline V gives CDR1 SNHLY, CDR2 FYNNEI. The CDR3 DNA reads TGTGCCAGCAGTGAAGCCTACACAGACACCTATGGCTACACCTTC. Protein product: CASSEAYTDTYGYTF. Complete variable domain (other parts from reference TRBV2 and TRBJ1-2): EPEVTQTPSHQVTQMGQEVILRCVPISNHLYFYWYRQILGQKVEFLVSFYNNEISEKSEIFDDQFSVERPDGSNFTLKIRSTKLEDSAMYFCASSEAYTDTYGYTFGSGTRLTVV.

This clone was counted a single time. The chain couples TRBV24-1 to TRBJ2-1, with TRBD2 matching over 7 bases. V trimming: 9 bases; J trimming: 6 bases; junction bases outside the gene matches: 16. From germline, CDR1 is KGHDR and CDR2 SFDVKD. There are 16 residues in the CDR3. The CDR3 DNA reads as TGTGCCACCGGGGCGGGCGCGGGAGTCATTGGCAATGAGCAGTTCTTC. Protein: CATGAGAGVIGNEQFF.

This clone has just one count. The V gene is TRBV24-1, the J gene TRBJ1-2; maybe TRBD1 (6 bases). This CDR3 comprises 13 residues. V was cut by 0 bases and J by 8 bases, with 9 bases left in between. CDR1 and CDR2 (germline): KGHDR, SFDVKD. CDR3 amino acids: CATSDLRGLGYTF. In DNA, the CDR3 is TGTGCCACCAGTGATTTGCGGGGGCTCGGCTACACCTTC.

V is TRBV11-2 and J is TRBJ2-1, with TRBD2 matching 10 bases. J lost 8 bases, V lost 2 bases, and 6 bases had no gene match. Per the germline V gene, CDR1 is SGHAT and CDR2 is FQNNGV. The CDR3 has 15 amino acids. CDR3 region: CASSLSSGSIDEQFF. CDR3 nucleotides: TGTGCCAGCAGCTTATCTAGCGGGAGTATCGATGAGCAGTTCTTC. Based on the CDR3 plus reference TRBV11-2 and TRBJ2-1, the full variable domain is EAGVAQSPRYKIIEKRQSVAFWCNPISGHATLYWYQQILGQGPKLLIQFQNNGVVDDSQLPKDRFSAERLKGVDSTLKIQPAKLEDSAVYLCASSLSSGSIDEQFFGPGTRLTVL.

V usage is TRBV11-2 and J usage is TRBJ1-5; D not resolved. This CDR3 spans 13 amino acids. CDR1 SGHAT and CDR2 FQNNGV come from the germline V gene. Trimming removed 2 bases from V and 3 bases from J, with 5 bases in between. CDR3 residues: CASSLSPNQPQHF. The CDR3 bases are TGTGCCAGCAGCTTATCCCCCAATCAGCCCCAGCATTTT.